The present TCR beta chain was sequenced within a study of T cell responses to AZD1222 COVID-19 vaccine. General study findings and limits: The span of vaccine-associated CD4 TCRs extended across spike, with dominance at 160-218 and 743-854. Sampling that yielded the repertoires occurred only after the peak T cell response.

The ends were cut back, 2 bases at V and 1 base at J, with 11 bases in the middle. The CDR3 consists of 15 residues. CDR1 is SGHVS, CDR2 FQNEAQ, per germline. Produced via immunoSEQ multiplex PCR; TCRdb's table is partial and in-frame only. The sample has about 140,000 clones, about 94% seen once; the top ten hold about 4.1%. Points on this clone: Its antigen is currently unknown.

The chain carries TRBV7-8 and TRBJ1-1; TRBD1 is a possible D gene (5 bases). The clonotype originates from an adult who received the AZD1222 COVID-19 vaccine. Sequencing was performed on peripheral blood, taken 28 days after the second AZD1222 dose. The CDR3, as DNA: TGTGCCAGCAGCTTATTGCGGGGGTGGAACACTGAAGCTTTCTTT. Its translation: CASSLLRGWNTEAFF.